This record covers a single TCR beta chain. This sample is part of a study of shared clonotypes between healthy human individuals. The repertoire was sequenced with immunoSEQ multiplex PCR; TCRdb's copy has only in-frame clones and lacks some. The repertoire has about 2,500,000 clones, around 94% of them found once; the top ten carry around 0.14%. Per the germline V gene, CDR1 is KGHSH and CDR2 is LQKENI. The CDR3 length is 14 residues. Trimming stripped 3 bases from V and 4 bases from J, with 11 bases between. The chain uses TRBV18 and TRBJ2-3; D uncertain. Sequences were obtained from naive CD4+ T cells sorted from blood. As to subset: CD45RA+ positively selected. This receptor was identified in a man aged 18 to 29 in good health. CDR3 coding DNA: TGTGCCAGCTCACCTCGCGTGGTCCCAGATACGCAGTATTTT. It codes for CASSPRVVPDTQYF.